The T cell receptor beta chain under discussion was sequenced for a study of T-cell reconstitution after alpha-beta-depleted transplantation in children. This clonotype has at least ten counts. During its preparation, the TCRbeta library received unique molecular identifiers. A single record per CDR3 protein comes from TCRdb applying MiXCR to the PCR reads. The table shows some 530,000 distinct CDR3 sequences, with approximately 12% occurring only once. The TCR comes from a human donor who donated a stem cell graft to a child with combined immunodeficiency. Specimen: PBMCs from the stem cell graft donor, collected from the stem cell graft.

The CDR3 is CASSLDTGWGSPLHF. In DNA form, the CDR3 reads TGTGCCAGCAGCTTGGACACAGGGTGGGGTTCACCCCTCCACTTT. This rearrangement joins TRBV7-9 to TRBJ1-6; TRBD1 is a possible D gene (6 bases). Trimming left V 3 bases short and J 9 bases short, with 15 bases between. CDR3 size: 15 residues. The germline gives CDR1 SEHNR, CDR2 FQNEAQ (reference sequence).